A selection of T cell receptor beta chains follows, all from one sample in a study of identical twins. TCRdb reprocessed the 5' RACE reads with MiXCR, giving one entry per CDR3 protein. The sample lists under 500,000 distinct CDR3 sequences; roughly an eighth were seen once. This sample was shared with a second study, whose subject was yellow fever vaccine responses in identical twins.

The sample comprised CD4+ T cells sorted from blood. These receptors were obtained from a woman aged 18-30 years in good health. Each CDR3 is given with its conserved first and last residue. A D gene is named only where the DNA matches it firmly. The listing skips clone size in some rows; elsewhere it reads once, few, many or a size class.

TGCAGCGTTGATCGGTCTAACTATGGCTACACCTTC	CSVDRSNYGYTF	few	NA	TRBV29-1	TRBJ1-2
TGCGCCAGCAGCTTTGACTTAAGGGAGCTGTTTTTT	CASSFDLRELFF	NA	NA	TRBV5-1	TRBJ2-2
TGTGCCAGCAGCTCCCTAGCGACAGGGAGTTCCTACGAGCAGTACTTC	CASSSLATGSSYEQYF	few	NA	TRBV28	TRBJ2-7
TGTGCCAGCAGGTTAGGGGGAGGGATTGGCAATGAGCAGTTCTTC	CASRLGGGIGNEQFF	NA	NA	TRBV3-1	TRBJ2-1
TGTGCCAGCAGCTCACCCCGGACAGGGCGGTACCAAGAGACCCAGTACTTC	CASSSPRTGRYQETQYF	NA	TRBD1	TRBV7-9	TRBJ2-5
TGCAGTGCTGATCTAGCGGGAGGGCCATCCGATACGCAGTATTTT	CSADLAGGPSDTQYF	NA	TRBD2	TRBV20-1	TRBJ2-3
TGTGCCAGCAGCTACCGAAGGGGGCAAGAGACCCAGTACTTC	CASSYRRGQETQYF	many	NA	TRBV7-9	TRBJ2-5
TGTGCCAGCAGTTTAGGTAGCAGGGGGAACACTGAAGCTTTCTTT	CASSLGSRGNTEAFF	NA	NA	TRBV12-3/TRBV12-4	TRBJ1-1
TGCGCCAGCAGTTCAGTCACAGGGGACACTGAAGCTTTCTTT	CASSSVTGDTEAFF	few	TRBD1	TRBV5-1	TRBJ1-1
TGTGCCAGCAGTTTAATGAGGGGGAACACTGAAGCTTTCTTT	CASSLMRGNTEAFF	few	NA	TRBV27	TRBJ1-1
TGCAGTGCTAAGAGACCGGGGGTGGCTGAAGCTTTCTTT	CSAKRPGVAEAFF	NA	NA	TRBV20-1	TRBJ1-1
TGCGCCAGCAGCCACTTTGGGACTAGCGGGGGGTACCAAGAGACCCAGTACTTC	CASSHFGTSGGYQETQYF	few	TRBD2	TRBV5-1	TRBJ2-5
TGCAGTGCTAGCCCGACTAGCGGGAGCTCCTACGAGCAGTACTTC	CSASPTSGSSYEQYF	NA	TRBD2	TRBV20-1	TRBJ2-7
TGCGCCAGCAGCGAAGACACTAGCGGGGGATACAATGAGCAGTTCTTC	CASSEDTSGGYNEQFF	many	TRBD2	TRBV5-1	TRBJ2-1
TGTGCCGCTGCGGGGACGGTAAGCTCCTACGAGCAGTACTTC	CAAAGTVSSYEQYF	NA	NA	TRBV10-3	TRBJ2-7
TGTGCCAGCAGCGCCTGGACCGGGGAGCTGTTTTTT	CASSAWTGELFF	NA	NA	TRBV7-8	TRBJ2-2
TGTGCCAGCAGTTTAGCTGGGGGGGGAGGGAATGAGCAGTTCTTC	CASSLAGGGGNEQFF	few	TRBD2	TRBV12-3/TRBV12-4	TRBJ2-1
TGTGCCTGGAGAGGACAGGGCAGACAGCCCCAGCATTTT	CAWRGQGRQPQHF	NA	TRBD1	TRBV30	TRBJ1-5
TGTGCCAGCAGTTTATCGGTAGCGGGAGGAAGGGGAGAGACCCAGTACTTC	CASSLSVAGGRGETQYF	NA	TRBD2	TRBV28	TRBJ2-5
TGTGCCAGCATATCCGGGATCCAGGGCCATACGCAGTATTTT	CASISGIQGHTQYF	few	NA	TRBV6-1	TRBJ2-3
TGCGCCAGCACCCCAGGAGGACAGGGTGTCCGTGAGCAGTTCTTC	CASTPGGQGVREQFF	few	TRBD1	TRBV5-1	TRBJ2-1
TGTGCCAGCAGCTACCCATGGGAAGAGACCCAGTACTTC	CASSYPWEETQYF	NA	NA	TRBV11-2	TRBJ2-5
TGCGCCAGCAGCTTCGTCCTACAGGGTGGAAACTATGGCTACACCTTC	CASSFVLQGGNYGYTF	NA	NA	TRBV5-1	TRBJ1-2
TGTGCCAGCAGCTTTACAGGAGTGGTCAAAAACATTCAGTACTTC	CASSFTGVVKNIQYF	NA	NA	TRBV11-2	TRBJ2-4
TGCGCCAGCAGCTTGGATGGGGGCGCGTACGAGCAGTACTTC	CASSLDGGAYEQYF	many	NA	TRBV5-1	TRBJ2-7
TGCAGCGTTGTGAGAAGCACAGATACGCAGTATTTT	CSVVRSTDTQYF	few	NA	TRBV29-1	TRBJ2-3
TGTGCCAGTAGTATAATACAGGGACCGTACAATGAGCAGTTCTTC	CASSIIQGPYNEQFF	few	NA	TRBV19	TRBJ2-1
TGTGCCAGCAGCCATAGTAACGATGAGCAGTTCTTC	CASSHSNDEQFF	few	NA	TRBV3-1	TRBJ2-1
TGTGCCAGCAGTTACTCAGCAGTCTCCTCTGGGGCCAACGTCCTGACTTTC	CASSYSAVSSGANVLTF	few	NA	TRBV6-2/TRBV6-3	TRBJ2-6
TGTGCCAGCAGTGTACAGGGTTTTAGCGGCAATGAGCAGTTCTTC	CASSVQGFSGNEQFF	few	NA	TRBV27	TRBJ2-1
TGTGCCAGCAGTCCCACAGCGAATTCCTACGAGCAGTACTTC	CASSPTANSYEQYF	few	NA	TRBV27	TRBJ2-7
TGCGCCAGCAGCTTGGATAGCGGGAGACGAGATACGCAGTATTTT	CASSLDSGRRDTQYF	NA	TRBD2	TRBV5-1	TRBJ2-3
TGTGCCAGCAGCAATGGACTAGGGAGCTCCTACGAGCAGTACTTC	CASSNGLGSSYEQYF	NA	TRBD2	TRBV19	TRBJ2-7
TGTGCCAGCAGGCCCCTAGACCTAGTCATCGATGAGCAGTTCTTC	CASRPLDLVIDEQFF	NA	NA	TRBV12-3/TRBV12-4	TRBJ2-1
TGTGCCAGCAGTGCGGTGGGACAGGGGGCAGAGCAGTACTTC	CASSAVGQGAEQYF	few	TRBD1	TRBV6-1	TRBJ2-7
TGCGCCAGCAGGCCCGAGGGGGAATGGTCAGAGACCCAGTACTTC	CASRPEGEWSETQYF	NA	NA	TRBV5-1	TRBJ2-5